The clone carrying this T cell receptor (beta chain) was counted at least ten times. Its antigen is still unknown. V dropped 1 base and J dropped 2 bases, with 14 bases sitting between them. The germline V gene has CDR1 LGHDT and CDR2 YNNKEL (reference sequence). This CDR3 region has 17 residues. Unique molecular identifiers were affixed to discrete cDNA molecules within the library. In TCRdb, the RACE reads were re-called with MiXCR into one record per CDR3 protein. The data show over 75,000 distinct CDR3 sequences, about 8% seen once. Time point: patch test 1, 2 weeks after DPC sensitization. The treatment: therapeutic diphenylcyclopropenone sensitization with weekly scalp DPC. These data come from a study of human T cells and chemical hapten exposure. Study summary: Alopecia areata, totalis or universalis affected patients, mainly female.

Findings and caveats of the study: No change in TCRs above 1 in 1000 frequency was produced by DPC sensitization.

The sequence came from a woman aged 25 to 39 with alopecia areata. Some clones in this sample may be carry-over from other donors' samples. The material was whole blood, obtained in connection with sensitization to the hapten diphenylcyclopropenone (DPC). J is TRBJ2-2 and V is TRBV3-1; a possible D gene is TRBD2 (7 bases). CDR3 DNA: TGTGCCAGCAGCCAAGTGTGGGGGGGGCACAACACCGGGGAGCTGTTTTTT. The encoded protein is CASSQVWGGHNTGELFF. Based on the CDR3 plus reference TRBV3-1 and TRBJ2-2, the full variable domain is DTAVSQTPKYLVTQMGNDKSIKCEQNLGHDTMYWYKQDSKKFLKIMFSYNNKELIINETVPNRFSPKSPDKAHLNLHINSLELGDSAVYFCASSQVWGGHNTGELFFGEGSRLTVL.